The clone carrying this TCR beta chain was recorded once. PCR was performed using 60 Vbeta and 13 Jbeta primers. Assay used: immunoSEQ multiplex PCR; TCRdb lists only in-frame clones, some missing. The sample lists 150,000 to 200,000 clones, roughly 73% occurring once. These data belong to a study of cytomegalovirus exposure and HLA in healthy donors. The sequenced sample was PBMCs. This clonotype was obtained from a woman younger than 45 in good health and CMV-seronegative.

CDR3 coding DNA: TGTGCCATCAGTCCACAGGGGCGCTCCTACGAGCAGTACTTC. It translates to CAISPQGRSYEQYF. The chain is built from TRBV10-3 and TRBJ2-7, with TRBD1 identical over 7 bases. The germline CDR1 and CDR2 sequences are ENHRY and SYGVKD. The CDR3 is made up of 14 amino acids. The J segment lost 0 bases and the V segment lost 5 bases, leaving 4 bases of the junction unmatched.